The T cell receptor (beta chain) described here comes from a study of beta chain features in type 1 diabetes. General study results and limits: When VDJ junctions were examined, type 1 diabetes patients showed fewer insertions and more deletions.

About this clone: Antigen unknown.

CDR1 is MDHEN and CDR2 is SYDVKM in the germline V gene. The CDR3 length is 12 residues. Trimming took 6 bases from V and 2 from J, leaving 8 bases between them. As every portion of the isolated RNA was reverse transcribed, the sequencing read expressed TCRB transcripts. Data came from immunoSEQ multiplex PCR; TCRdb stores just in-frame clones and leaves some out. The table includes some 100,000 clones, 30% to 40% detected once. Sequenced sample: stem cell memory CD4+ T cells from blood. The chain is built from TRBV28 and TRBJ2-7; D not certain. The receptor's source is a young woman in good health. DNA of the CDR3: TGTGCCAGCAGAAGGAGTACCTACGAGCAGTACTTC. As protein: CASRRSTYEQYF.